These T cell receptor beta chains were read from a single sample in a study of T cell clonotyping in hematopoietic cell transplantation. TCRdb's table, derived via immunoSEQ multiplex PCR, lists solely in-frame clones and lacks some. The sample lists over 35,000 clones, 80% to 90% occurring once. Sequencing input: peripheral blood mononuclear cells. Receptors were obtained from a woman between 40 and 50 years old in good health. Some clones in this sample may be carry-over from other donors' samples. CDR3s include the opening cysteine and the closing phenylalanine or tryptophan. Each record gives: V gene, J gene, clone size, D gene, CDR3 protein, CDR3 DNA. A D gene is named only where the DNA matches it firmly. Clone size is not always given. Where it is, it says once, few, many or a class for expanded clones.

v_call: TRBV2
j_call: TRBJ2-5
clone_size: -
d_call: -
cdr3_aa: CASSGLRTQYF
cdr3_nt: TGTGCCAGCAGTGGCCTGAGGACCCAGTACTTC

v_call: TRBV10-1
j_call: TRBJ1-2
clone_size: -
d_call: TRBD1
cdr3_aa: CASSESGTGGYTF
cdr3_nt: TGCGCCAGCAGTGAGTCGGGGACAGGGGGCTACACCTTC

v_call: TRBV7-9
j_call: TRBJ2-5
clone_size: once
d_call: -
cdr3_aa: CASSLEFSEETQYF
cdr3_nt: TGTGCCAGCAGCTTAGAGTTTTCCGAAGAGACCCAGTACTTC

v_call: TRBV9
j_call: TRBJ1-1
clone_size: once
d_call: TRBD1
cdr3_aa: CASSAGQGVSTEAFF
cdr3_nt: TGTGCCAGCAGCGCCGGACAGGGAGTGAGCACTGAAGCTTTCTTT

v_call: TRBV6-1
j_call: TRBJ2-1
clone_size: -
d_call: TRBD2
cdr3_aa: CASRRAGERNEQFF
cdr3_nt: TGTGCCAGCAGGAGAGCGGGAGAGAGAAATGAGCAGTTCTTC

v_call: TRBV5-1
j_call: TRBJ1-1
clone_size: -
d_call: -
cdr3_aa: CASSLGGAGTEAFF
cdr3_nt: TGCGCCAGCAGCTTGGGCGGAGCCGGCACTGAAGCTTTCTTT

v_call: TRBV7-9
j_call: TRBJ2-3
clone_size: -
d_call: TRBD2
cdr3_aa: CASGGTSGTDTQYF
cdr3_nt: TGTGCCAGCGGCGGGACTAGCGGCACAGATACGCAGTATTTT

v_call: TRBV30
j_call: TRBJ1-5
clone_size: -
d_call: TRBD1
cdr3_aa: CAWSNHRGMLQPQHF
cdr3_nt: TGTGCCTGGAGTAATCACAGGGGTATGCTTCAGCCCCAGCATTTT

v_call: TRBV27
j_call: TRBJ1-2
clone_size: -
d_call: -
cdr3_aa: CASSFSPGGAKGYTF
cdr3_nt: TGTGCCAGCAGTTTCTCCCCCGGGGGCGCAAAGGGCTACACCTTC

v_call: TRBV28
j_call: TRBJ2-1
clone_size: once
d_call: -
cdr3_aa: CASSSGTRGYEQFF
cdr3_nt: TGTGCCAGCAGTTCCGGGACAAGGGGCTATGAGCAGTTCTTC

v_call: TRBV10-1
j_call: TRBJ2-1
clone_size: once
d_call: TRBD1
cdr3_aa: CASSAGQGDNEQFF
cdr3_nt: TGCGCCAGCAGTGCCGGACAGGGGGACAATGAGCAGTTCTTC

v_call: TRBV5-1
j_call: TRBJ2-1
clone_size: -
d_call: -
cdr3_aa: CASLGVGNEQFF
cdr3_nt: TGCGCCAGCCTCGGGGTTGGCAATGAGCAGTTCTTC

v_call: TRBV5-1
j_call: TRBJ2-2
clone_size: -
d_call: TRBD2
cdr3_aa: CASTVLAGTATGELFF
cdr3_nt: TGCGCCAGCACCGTTCTAGCGGGAACGGCTACCGGGGAGCTGTTTTTT

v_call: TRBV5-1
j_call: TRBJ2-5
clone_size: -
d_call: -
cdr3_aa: CASSITGPPTQETQYF
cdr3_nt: TGCGCCAGCAGCATAACGGGTCCCCCCACCCAAGAGACCCAGTACTTC

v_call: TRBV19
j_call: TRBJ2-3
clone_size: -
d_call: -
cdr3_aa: CASSTSVGATDTQYF
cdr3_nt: TGTGCCAGTAGTACCTCCGTGGGCGCGACAGATACGCAGTATTTT

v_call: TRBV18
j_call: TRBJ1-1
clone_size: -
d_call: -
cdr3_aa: CASSPKLQNLNTEAFF
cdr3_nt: TGTGCCAGCTCACCGAAACTACAGAATTTGAACACTGAAGCTTTCTTT

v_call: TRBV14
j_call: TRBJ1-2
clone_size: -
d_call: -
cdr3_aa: CASSRLSYGYTF
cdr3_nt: TGTGCCAGCAGCCGCCTGAGCTATGGCTACACCTTC

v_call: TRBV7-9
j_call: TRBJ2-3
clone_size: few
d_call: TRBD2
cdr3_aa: CASSFSGRDTDTQYF
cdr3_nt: TGTGCCAGCAGCTTTAGCGGGAGGGACACAGATACGCAGTATTTT

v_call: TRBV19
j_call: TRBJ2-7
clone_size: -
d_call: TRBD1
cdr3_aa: CASSLGQGANYEQYF
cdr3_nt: TGTGCCAGTAGTCTGGGACAGGGGGCGAACTACGAGCAGTACTTC

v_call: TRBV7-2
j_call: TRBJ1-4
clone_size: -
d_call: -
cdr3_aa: CASSLGRASFF
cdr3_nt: TGTGCCAGCAGCTTGGGGAGGGCTTCATTTTTT

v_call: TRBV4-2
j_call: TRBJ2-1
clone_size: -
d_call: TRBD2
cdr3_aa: CASSQDNPSGTVEYNEQFF
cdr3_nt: TGTGCCAGCAGCCAAGATAACCCTAGCGGGACCGTGGAATACAATGAGCAGTTCTTC

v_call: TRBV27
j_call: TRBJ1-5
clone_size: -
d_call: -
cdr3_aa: CASSRLQGQPQHF
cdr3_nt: TGTGCCAGCAGTCGGCTACAGGGTCAGCCCCAGCATTTT

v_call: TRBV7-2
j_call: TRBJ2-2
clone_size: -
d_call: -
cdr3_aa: CASSGVSGDGTGELFF
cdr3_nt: TGTGCCAGCAGCGGGGTTAGCGGAGACGGCACCGGGGAGCTGTTTTTT

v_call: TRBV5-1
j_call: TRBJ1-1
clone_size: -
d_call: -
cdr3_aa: CASSGEDTEAFF
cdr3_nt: TGCGCCAGCAGCGGAGAAGACACTGAAGCTTTCTTT

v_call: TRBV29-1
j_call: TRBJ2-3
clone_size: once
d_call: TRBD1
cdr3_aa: CSGKQGQTSTDTQYF
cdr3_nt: TGCAGCGGGAAACAGGGACAGACAAGTACAGATACGCAGTATTTT

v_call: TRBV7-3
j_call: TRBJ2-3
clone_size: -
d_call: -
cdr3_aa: CASSLSGPSTDTQYF
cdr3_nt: TGTGCCAGCAGCCTGTCCGGGCCGAGCACAGATACGCAGTATTTT

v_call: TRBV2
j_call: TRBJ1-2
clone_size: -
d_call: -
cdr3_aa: CASSAQNYGYTF
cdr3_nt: TGTGCCAGCAGTGCACAGAACTATGGCTACACCTTC

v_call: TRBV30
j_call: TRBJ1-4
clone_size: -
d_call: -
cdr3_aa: CVWSRQWGGRESYEKLFF
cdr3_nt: TGTGTCTGGAGTCGACAGTGGGGGGGCCGCGAGAGCTATGAAAAACTGTTTTTT

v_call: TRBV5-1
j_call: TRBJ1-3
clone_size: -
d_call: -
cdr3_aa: CASSLPGPQDGNTIYF
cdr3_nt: TGCGCCAGCAGCCTGCCGGGACCTCAGGATGGAAACACCATATATTTT

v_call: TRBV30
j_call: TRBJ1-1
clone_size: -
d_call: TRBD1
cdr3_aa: CAWNRGRNAEAFF
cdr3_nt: TGTGCCTGGAACAGGGGAAGGAACGCTGAAGCTTTCTTT

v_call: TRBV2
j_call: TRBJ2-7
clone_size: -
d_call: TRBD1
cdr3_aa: CASRGQGDLYEQYF
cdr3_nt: TGTGCCAGCAGGGGACAGGGTGACCTCTACGAGCAGTACTTC